This T cell receptor beta chain was obtained from a study of blood T cell repertoires in COVID-19 (dated by TCRdb to 2018 to 2020). Notes on the research overall: The collaborator samples originated in the United States, Italy and Spain and spanned the acute and convalescent phases of COVID-19. The prospective study material was composed of cDNA or gDNA derived from T cells, B-cell-depleted T cells, or PBMCs. The repertoires were released in a freely available public database intended as a resource for research on the immune response to SARS-CoV-2. The sample metadata nearly always contained a de-identified subject ID, COVID-19 status, age in years and sex. HLA class I and class II types, where available, came from metadata supplied by the sample provider rather than from assay-based typing. Subjects who had been exposed to COVID-19, were actively infected with it, or had recovered from it provided the deeply sampled blood TCRbeta repertoires that made up the dataset. Samples came from the ongoing ImmuneRACE study (first 160 participants) plus 1,254 subjects from 6 global collaborators.

TCRbeta CDR3 regions were amplified from genomic DNA by means of the immunoSEQ Assay, a bias-controlled multiplex PCR. Under the source paper's analysis protocol: Nucleated cell counts per sample were estimated from amplification of reference gene primers within the assay. Sequence reads were collapsed and filtered to measure the absolute abundance of every unique TCRbeta CDR3 rearrangement. For each sample, productive Simpson clonality was calculated as the square root of Simpson's diversity index over productive rearrangements. In TCRdb, the immuneACCESS table is reduced to in-frame sequences with V and J assigned. These tables do not hold every clone; where another copy was compared, an unresolved V gene accounts for under half, and the others remain unexplained. The D gene and trimming were derived from the DNA, and the V and J assignments and clone size from that table. The sample table shows more than 150,000 clones, and roughly three quarters are seen once. Under 15% of the sample lies in the top ten.

Of note for this clone: Its antigen target is currently unknown. Base-call qualities are not available, and no considerably larger clone is one nucleotide away.

Enrolling through a virtual design, the prospective study's participants ranged in age from about 18 to 100 years and lived across roughly 24 United States geographic areas. In the prospective study, participants were assigned to cohorts based on the clinical history participants reported in a screening survey and a study questionnaire. Exposed participants were defined as having been in contact with someone with a PCR-confirmed or clinician-diagnosed COVID-19 case within 2 weeks of study entry. Mobile phlebotomists in the prospective study collected whole blood, serum and a nasopharyngeal or oropharyngeal swab from every participant. Participants in the prospective study had the option to provide additional blood draws and questionnaires over a roughly two-month period. Prospective study blood samples were shipped either frozen or at room temperature before DNA extraction. Paper-wide results and their limitations: Clinical and demographic metadata were provided uncurated, with the amount varying by source and participant.

The clonotype comes from a man in his 60s who had been exposed to COVID-19. The specimen was PBMCs or T cells enriched from blood (not recorded which).

The CDR3 protein is CASRRTGTTEKLFF. The DNA sequence is TGTGCCAGCAGACGCACCGGGACAACGGAAAAACTGTTTTTT. The receptor chain draws on TRBV7-2 and TRBJ1-4; possibly the D gene is TRBD1, per 6 matching bases. CDR1 and CDR2 are drawn from the germline V gene: SGHTA, FQGNSA. The junction carries 16 bases between V and J, which are trimmed by 6 bases and 8 bases respectively. Reading from cysteine to phenylalanine, the CDR3 counts 14 amino acids. The read is trimmed to its CDR3 DNA, 42 bases read in frame from base 1.